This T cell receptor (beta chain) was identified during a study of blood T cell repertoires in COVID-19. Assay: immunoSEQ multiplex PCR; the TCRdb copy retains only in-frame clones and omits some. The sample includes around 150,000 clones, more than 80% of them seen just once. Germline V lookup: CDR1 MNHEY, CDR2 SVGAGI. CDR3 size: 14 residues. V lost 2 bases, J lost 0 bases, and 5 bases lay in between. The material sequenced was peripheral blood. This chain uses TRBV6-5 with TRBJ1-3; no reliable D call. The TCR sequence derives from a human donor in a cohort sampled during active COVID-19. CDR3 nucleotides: TGTGCCAGCAGTTACACAGCCTCTGGAAACACCATATATTTT. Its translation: CASSYTASGNTIYF.